A single sample is the source of the 11 T cell receptor beta chains below, sequenced in a study of cytomegalovirus exposure and HLA in healthy donors. The PCR made use of 60 Vbeta and 13 Jbeta primers. The table came from immunoSEQ multiplex PCR; TCRdb's copy has only in-frame clones and leaves some out. Among approximately 180,000 clones listed, around 80% were seen once. The sample was PBMCs. These TCRs come from a woman between 18 and 29 years old in good health and CMV-seronegative.

This chain joins TRBV12-5 and TRBJ1-2; no clear D. The germline V gene encodes CDR1 LGHNT and CDR2 FRNRAP. The CDR3 is 14 amino acids. V gave up 3 bases and J gave up 4 bases, with 12 bases separating them. CDR3 region: CASGLSPEIYGYTF. The CDR3 coding sequence is TGTGCTAGTGGTTTATCCCCGGAGATCTATGGCTACACCTTC. The complete variable domain, with remaining parts taken from reference TRBV12-5 and TRBJ1-2, reads DARVTQTPRHKVTEMGQEVTMRCQPILGHNTVFWYRQTMMQGLELLAYFRNRAPLDDSGMPKDRFSAEMPDATLATLKIQPSEPRDSAVYFCASGLSPEIYGYTFGSGTRLTVV.

The V gene is TRBV27, the J gene TRBJ1-5; 10 nucleotides agree with TRBD1. V was pared by 6 bases and J by 4 bases, with 3 bases of the junction left unmatched. Per germline, CDR1 MNHEY and CDR2 SMNVEV (reference sequence). The length of the CDR3 is 14 residues. The CDR3 DNA reads TGTGCCAGCAGGACAGGGGGCACGAATCAGCCCCAGCATTTT. Its translation is CASRTGGTNQPQHF.

By frequency in the sample, this clone is medium-sized (0.01 to 0.1%). J is TRBJ2-7 and V is TRBV25-1, with 11 bases identical to TRBD2. Trimming at V came to 3 bases and at J to 5 bases, leaving 3 bases not matched to a gene. In germline, CDR1 is MGHDK, CDR2 SYGVNS. The CDR3 extends over 14 amino acids. For the CDR3, the DNA is TGTGCCAGCAGTGATACTAGCGGGAGTAACGAGCAGTACGTC. Amino acid sequence: CASSDTSGSNEQYV.

The gene calls are TRBV6-6 and TRBJ2-1; the D is unclear. CDR1 and CDR2 from the germline V gene are MNHNY and SVGAGI (reference sequence). This CDR3 is 12 amino acids long. Trimming shortened V by 8 bases and J by 6 bases, and 11 bases separated the two germline ends. CDR3 in amino acids: CASQPQINEQFF. CDR3 DNA sequence: TGTGCCAGCCAACCACAAATCAATGAGCAGTTCTTC.

V gene TRBV27 combines with J gene TRBJ2-6, with D possibly being TRBD2 (6 bases). Germline CDR1 is MNHEY and CDR2 is SMNVEV (reference sequence). V was pared by 6 bases and J by 2 bases, with 11 bases between. CDR3 size: 15 residues. CDR3 in DNA: TGTGCCAGCAGCCCCGGAGGGACTGGGGCCAACGTCCTGACTTTC. Its translation: CASSPGGTGANVLTF.

The V call is TRBV27, the J call TRBJ2-7; 7 bases fit TRBD1. V was pared by 2 bases and J by 3 bases, with 7 bases of the junction left unmatched. CDR3 length: 15 amino acids. Per the germline V gene, CDR1 is MNHEY and CDR2 is SMNVEV (reference sequence). The CDR3 DNA reads TGTGCCAGCAGTTTAAAAGGGGGCCATTTCTACGAGCAGTACGTC. This codes for CASSLKGGHFYEQYV.

The CDR3 DNA reads as TGTGCCAGCAGCGTAGTTAGCGGGAACCAAGAGACCCAGTACTTC. This encodes CASSVVSGNQETQYF. V and J are TRBV9 and TRBJ2-5, with TRBD2 matching 8 bases. In germline, CDR1 is SGDLS, CDR2 YYNGEE. V lost 0 bases, J lost 0 bases, and 1 base stayed unmatched. This CDR3 spans 15 amino acids.

This clone has more than one count but fewer than ten. The J gene is TRBJ1-1, the V gene TRBV6-4; D unclear. Trimming stripped 0 bases from V and 12 bases from J, with 14 bases between. The CDR3 has 13 residues. Germline CDR1 is MRHNA and CDR2 is SNTAGT. For the CDR3, the DNA is TGTGCCAGCAGTGACTCTGGAGAGGGAAAAACTTTCTTT. Protein sequence: CASSDSGEGKTFF.

This chain connects TRBV5-1 to TRBJ2-2, with 7 bases lining up with TRBD1. After removal of 0 bases from V and 4 bases from J, the junction contained 3 bases not matched to a gene. The CDR3 has 15 residues. The germline CDR1 and CDR2 sequences are SGHRS and YFSETQ. The CDR3 DNA follows: TGCGCCAGCAGCTTGGGGGCAGGGGGCACCGGGGAGCTGTTTTTT. Translation gives CASSLGAGGTGELFF. Filled out from reference TRBV5-1 and TRBJ2-2, the complete variable domain reads KAGVTQTPRYLIKTRGQQVTLSCSPISGHRSVSWYQQTPGQGLQFLFEYFSETQRNKGNFPGRFSGRQFSNSRSEMNVSTLELGDSALYLCASSLGAGGTGELFFGEGSRLTVL.

The chain employs TRBV25-1 and TRBJ1-1; D might be TRBD1 (6 bases). The CDR3 is 14 residues long. Per germline, CDR1 MGHDK and CDR2 SYGVNS. Trimming took off 6 bases at V and 1 base at J, with 12 bases between the two ends. The DNA for the CDR3 is TGTGCCAGCAGCGCTACAGGGAAGAACACTGAAGCTTTCTTT. This sequence encodes CASSATGKNTEAFF.

This clone was found a few times. The gene calls are TRBV2 and TRBJ1-2, with TRBD1 matching over 8 bases. The CDR3 extends over 14 amino acids. The germline V gene encodes CDR1 SNHLY and CDR2 FYNNEI. J lost 4 bases, V lost 7 bases, and 8 bases had no gene match. The CDR3 is CASIKYGTGYGYTF. CDR3 bases: TGTGCCAGCATTAAATACGGGACAGGCTATGGCTACACCTTC.